This T cell receptor beta chain was observed in a study of shared clonotypes between healthy human individuals. Measured with immunoSEQ multiplex PCR; TCRdb has only the in-frame clones, and not every one. The sample holds some 600,000 clones; 96% are singletons and the top ten take more than 0.085%. The V gene's germline CDR1 is MNHNY and CDR2 SVGAGI (reference sequence). CDR3 length: 13 residues. V lost 4 bases, J lost 5 bases, and 10 bases lay in between. A word on this clone: Its antigen is unknown.

The study's findings and limits: An expected dependence of interdonor clonotype sharing on sequencing depth was noted.

Naive CD8 cells lacked CD45RO, underwent positive selection for CCR7 and left out terminally differentiated effector memory CD45RA+ cells. The origin of this receptor is a woman aged 25 to 39 in good health. The chain carries TRBV6-6 and TRBJ2-3; no clear D. Specimen: naive CD8+ T cells sorted from blood. CDR3 region: CASSSLDGDTQYF. The CDR3 nucleotides are TGTGCCAGCAGTTCCCTGGACGGAGATACGCAGTATTTT.